The rows below give T cell receptor beta chains drawn from one sample of a study of Graves' ophthalmopathy and Graves' hyperthyroidism. From the multiplex PCR reads, TCRdb called clonotypes with MiXCR, one entry per CDR3 protein. This table holds some 1.1 million distinct CDR3 sequences, roughly 35% found once. Material: peripheral blood or thyroid tissue (not recorded which). The receptors stem from an adult man with Graves' hyperthyroidism. CDR3s include the opening cysteine and the closing phenylalanine or tryptophan. A D gene is named only where the DNA matches it firmly. Clone size is stated in some rows and not others, as once, few, many or a class when expanded.

v_call	j_call	d_call	clone_size	cdr3_nt	cdr3_aa
TRBV14	TRBJ2-2	-	many	TGTGCCAGCAGCCAAGGTGCGAGCGACACCGGGGAGCTGTTTTTT	CASSQGASDTGELFF
TRBV20-1	TRBJ2-3	-	-	TGCAGTGCTAGGCCCAGCGGTGGCACAGATACGCAGTATTTT	CSARPSGGTDTQYF
TRBV12-3/TRBV12-4	TRBJ1-2	-	-	TGTGCCAGCAGTTACTCCGTCTTCTCCTATGGCTACACCTTC	CASSYSVFSYGYTF
TRBV24-1	TRBJ1-2	TRBD1	many	TGTGCCACCACTTGGGACAGGGCTTTCTATGGCTACACCTTC	CATTWDRAFYGYTF
TRBV12-3/TRBV12-4	TRBJ2-2	-	many	TGTGCCAGCAGTTTCGCGGGTAACGGGGAGCTGTTTTTT	CASSFAGNGELFF
TRBV29-1	TRBJ2-7	-	-	TGCAGCGCCGTAGAACAGGGCCCGGGGGGAACCTACGAGCAGTACTTC	CSAVEQGPGGTYEQYF
TRBV20-1	TRBJ1-6	-	many	TGCAGTGCTAGAGATTCCGCCTCACCCCTCCACTTT	CSARDSASPLHF
TRBV6-6	TRBJ1-4	-	many	TGTGCCAGCAGTGACCTCAGGACAGCTGAAAAACTGTTTTTT	CASSDLRTAEKLFF
TRBV27	TRBJ2-7	-	-	TGTGCCAGCAGTACAACGGACTTAAAGCAGTACTTC	CASSTTDLKQYF
TRBV7-2	TRBJ1-4	-	-	TGTGCCAGCAGGGCCGGGGTGTATGAAAAACTGTTTTTT	CASRAGVYEKLFF
TRBV12-3/TRBV12-4	TRBJ1-6	-	few	TGTGCCAGCGGGGGGAAAGGGGCTTTTAATTCACCCCTCCACTTT	CASGGKGAFNSPLHF
TRBV4-1	TRBJ2-5	TRBD2	-	TGTGCCAGCAGCCAAGACTGGACTAGCGGGAGTCGGGAGGCCCAGTACTTC	CASSQDWTSGSREAQYF
TRBV2	TRBJ1-2	-	few	TGTGCCAGCAGTGGGTGGGAGGGCGGCTATGGCTACACCTTC	CASSGWEGGYGYTF
TRBV28	TRBJ1-5	TRBD1	few	TGTGCCAGCAAAGACAGGGCGTCCGTTAGCAATCAGCCCCAGCATTTT	CASKDRASVSNQPQHF
TRBV7-4	TRBJ2-7	TRBD1	many	TGTGCCAGCAGCCGGGACAGGGTCGACGAGCAGTACTTC	CASSRDRVDEQYF
TRBV5-1	TRBJ2-7	-	few	TGCGCCAGCAGCTTGAAGGACCCGGGGTCCTACGAGCAGTACTTC	CASSLKDPGSYEQYF
TRBV10-3	TRBJ2-7	-	few	TGTGCCATCAGTGAGGCCTCTTCCTACGAGCAGTACTTC	CAISEASSYEQYF
TRBV19	TRBJ2-2	-	many	TGTGCCAGTAGTATCGACAGCTACCTTGCCGGGGAGCTGTTTTTT	CASSIDSYLAGELFF
TRBV5-8	TRBJ1-5	-	few	TGTGCCAGCAGCTTCTCCTGGGGACAGCCCCAGCATTTT	CASSFSWGQPQHF
TRBV7-6	TRBJ2-2	-	many	TGTGCCAGCAGCTTAGTGGTTACGGGGGGCGCGAACACCGGGGAGCTGTTTTTT	CASSLVVTGGANTGELFF
TRBV10-3	TRBJ2-7	TRBD2	many	TGTGCCATCGGTCGGGCGGGAGGAACTAACGAGCAGTACTTC	CAIGRAGGTNEQYF
TRBV12-3/TRBV12-4	TRBJ1-4	-	many	TGTGCCAGCAGTTTAGCAGTGTATAATGAAAAACTGTTTTTT	CASSLAVYNEKLFF
TRBV25-1	TRBJ1-2	-	-	TGTGCCTGCAGTGCTACGGATAGGACCCCGACTCCTAACTATGGCTACACCTTC	CACSATDRTPTPNYGYTF
TRBV20-1	TRBJ2-5	-	-	TGCAGTGCTACTCCGTTGGCTAGGGAGACCCAGTACTTC	CSATPLARETQYF
TRBV29-1	TRBJ2-2	-	many	TGCAGCGTTGTTGCGGGCATCGGGGAGCTGTTTTTT	CSVVAGIGELFF
TRBV7-9	TRBJ2-5	-	many	TGTGCCAGCAGCCCAACGGATTACCAAGAGACCCAGTACTTC	CASSPTDYQETQYF
TRBV19	TRBJ1-5	-	many	TGTGCCAGTACGGAGACGGGACATCGCAATCAGCCCCAGCATTTT	CASTETGHRNQPQHF
TRBV9	TRBJ2-5	TRBD2	many	TGCGCCAGCAGCCAGGGGACTAGCGGGAGGGAGACCCAGTACTTC	CASSQGTSGRETQYF
TRBV5-1	TRBJ1-5	TRBD1	-	TGCGCCAGCAGCTTTTTCGGGACAGGGGTATTTCAACCCCAGCATTTT	CASSFFGTGVFQPQHF
TRBV2	TRBJ1-2	-	-	TGTGCCAGCAGTGGCGGGGCCGCCCGAGGCTACACCTTC	CASSGGAARGYTF
TRBV4-3	TRBJ2-7	-	-	TGCGCCAGCAGCCAAGGCTTCCGAGGGGTTAGTGGCTACGAGCAGTACTTC	CASSQGFRGVSGYEQYF
TRBV11-2	TRBJ1-5	-	-	TGTGCCAGCAACCCCCGAGGGAATCAGCCCCAGCATTTT	CASNPRGNQPQHF
TRBV20-1	TRBJ2-5	-	many	TGCGCCTCTGTCCGGGGTCAAGTAGAGACCCAGTACTTC	CASVRGQVETQYF
TRBV5-1	TRBJ1-2	-	-	TGCGCCAGCAGCTTAGACTCGCGAGGCTATGGCTACACCTTC	CASSLDSRGYGYTF
TRBV25-1	TRBJ1-2	-	many	TGTGCCAGCAGTGAGCCAGCTAACTATGGCTACACCTTC	CASSEPANYGYTF
TRBV7-8	TRBJ1-2	-	-	TGTGCCAGCAGTCCGGACAGCTCCGTTGGCTACACCTTC	CASSPDSSVGYTF
TRBV20-1	TRBJ2-5	-	many	TGCAGTGCTGTTCAAGAGACCCAGTACTTC	CSAVQETQYF
TRBV6-5	TRBJ1-1	TRBD1	-	TGTGCCAGCAGTGAGGGACAGACGAAAAAAGCTTTCTTT	CASSEGQTKKAFF
TRBV7-2	TRBJ2-7	TRBD2	-	TGTGCCAGCAGCTTAGTAACTAGCGGGAGCGCATCCTACGAGCAGTACTTC	CASSLVTSGSASYEQYF
TRBV7-2	TRBJ1-1	TRBD1	many	TGTGCCAGCAGCTTATCCAGGGGGCAGACTGAAGCTTTCTTT	CASSLSRGQTEAFF
TRBV2	TRBJ1-5	TRBD1	once	TGTGCCAGCAGTGTGACAGGGGATCAAAGCAATCAGCCCCAGCATTTT	CASSVTGDQSNQPQHF
TRBV10-3	TRBJ2-7	TRBD2	-	TGTGCCATCGGTGCTCGGCGGGAGACGTACGAGCAGTACTTC	CAIGARRETYEQYF
TRBV6-5	TRBJ1-1	-	few	TGTGCCATCAGTGAGGGACCGATGAACACTGAAGCTTTCTTT	CAISEGPMNTEAFF
TRBV12-3/TRBV12-4	TRBJ2-7	-	-	TGTGCCAGCAGTTTGCGTGGGGATATAAAGCAGTACTTC	CASSLRGDIKQYF
TRBV12-3/TRBV12-4	TRBJ1-2	TRBD1	few	TGTGCCAGCAGGTCAGGGGGGATTCCCTATGGCTACACCTTC	CASRSGGIPYGYTF
TRBV7-2	TRBJ1-3	-	-	TGTGCCAGCAGCTTAGCACCCAGAACCAAAACAACTGGAAACACCATATATTTT	CASSLAPRTKTTGNTIYF
TRBV24-1	TRBJ2-7	TRBD1	-	TGTGCCACCAGTCCCTCAACAGCCGGGACAGGGGTCTCCTACGAGCAGTACTTC	CATSPSTAGTGVSYEQYF
TRBV29-1	TRBJ2-5	-	-	TGCAGCGTTGACGGCAGGGTGCTTGGGACCCAGTACTTC	CSVDGRVLGTQYF
TRBV19	TRBJ2-6	-	many	TGTGCCAGTACCAATTTGGCAGTTCCCTCCTCTGGGGCCAACGTCCTGACTTTC	CASTNLAVPSSGANVLTF
TRBV25-1	TRBJ2-5	TRBD2	-	TGTGCCAGCAGTGCTTCGCCGGGACTAGCGAGGGAGACCCAGTACTTC	CASSASPGLARETQYF
TRBV2	TRBJ2-7	-	many	TGTGCCAGCAGTGTCGGGGACTGGAAGTTGTCGGGGCAGTACTTC	CASSVGDWKLSGQYF
TRBV6-2/TRBV6-3	TRBJ2-7	-	-	TGTGCCAGCAGTGCAGGCATCCTCTCCTACGAGCAGTACTTC	CASSAGILSYEQYF